This T cell receptor (beta chain) originates from a study of tumor-infiltrating lymphocytes in primary liver carcinoma. Overall study context: The study included patients who were men and women aged 30 to 69 years. Notes on the study in general: Relative to blood, tumors carried a significantly larger fraction of the repertoire in their top 250 clones (p = 0.039). A small share of top clones, only about 7-25%, was found in all five tumor regions.

The authors made TCR beta cDNA from around 500 ng total RNA with a constant-region primer. Slightly modified ARM-PCR with three nested multiplex PCR rounds yielded TCR beta libraries. The study ran its first two PCR rounds for about 11 cycles each, using TRBV1-TRBV30 forward primers and a C-beta reverse primer. From the multiplex PCR reads, TCRdb called clonotypes with MiXCR, one entry per CDR3 protein. This sample has about 22,000 distinct CDR3 sequences; roughly 79% occur once, and the top ten carry just under 40%. As regards this clonotype: Antigen specificity is unknown.

This CDR3 contains 13 residues. V dropped 10 bases and J dropped 8 bases, with 20 bases sitting between them. Germline values: CDR1 SGHAT, CDR2 FQNNGV. Co-extraction of RNA and DNA was performed on 20-30 mg of unsorted bulk tissue. Each tumor sample had over 75% viable tumor cells. The sequencing input was liver tumor tissue from sampling region 1. The subset: tumor region T1, superior pole. The gene calls are TRBV11-2 and TRBJ1-2; weak D call: TRBD1 (5 bases). The sequence was obtained from a woman in her twenties or thirties with primary liver carcinoma and hepatitis B virus infection. Here the CDR3 reads CANTYGGGGGYTF. Written as DNA, the CDR3 is TGTGCCAACACTTATGGGGGGGGTGGAGGCTACACCTTC.